The rows below give T cell receptor beta chains drawn from one sample of a study of blood T cells in healthy people across ages. TCRdb re-derived calls from the 5' RACE reads in MiXCR, one entry per CDR3 protein. Among 900,000 to 950,000 distinct CDR3 sequences listed, about 27% were seen once. This sample was shared with a second study, whose subject was T cells of mothers and their children.

The sample taken for sequencing was blood. Source of these receptors: a woman aged 40 to 50 in good health. The CDR3 runs from the conserved cysteine through the conserved F or W.

>TRBJ2-7|TRBV4-3
CASSQDFASYEQYF
>TRBJ2-4|TRBV29-1
CGVLRIAENIRYF
>TRBJ1-1|TRBV20-1
CSARDPRGTEAFF
>TRBJ2-7|TRBV19
CATQQNYEQYF
>TRBJ2-3|TRBV29-1
CSVGTGGSTDTQYF
>TRBJ2-7|TRBV12-3/TRBV12-4
CASSQTRRSSYEQYF
>TRBJ2-1|TRBV2
CANSGEFSTSYNEQFF
>TRBJ2-2|TRBV6-2/TRBV6-3
CASSRTGFAGELFF
>TRBJ2-7|TRBV19
CASSRRDATTSYEQYF
>TRBJ1-6|TRBV10-3
CAISVSGSNSPLHF
>TRBJ2-2|TRBV12-3/TRBV12-4
CASTPGQGAPGELFF
>TRBJ2-7|TRBV20-1
CSARDSSPPSYEQYF
>TRBJ2-7|TRBV15
CATSRAGTVSYEQYF
>TRBJ2-7|TRBV6-5
CASSYRRSYEQYF
>TRBJ2-3|TRBV7-9
CASSDQRTGGITDTQYF
>TRBJ1-2|TRBV12-3/TRBV12-4
CASSLGDRVYGCTF